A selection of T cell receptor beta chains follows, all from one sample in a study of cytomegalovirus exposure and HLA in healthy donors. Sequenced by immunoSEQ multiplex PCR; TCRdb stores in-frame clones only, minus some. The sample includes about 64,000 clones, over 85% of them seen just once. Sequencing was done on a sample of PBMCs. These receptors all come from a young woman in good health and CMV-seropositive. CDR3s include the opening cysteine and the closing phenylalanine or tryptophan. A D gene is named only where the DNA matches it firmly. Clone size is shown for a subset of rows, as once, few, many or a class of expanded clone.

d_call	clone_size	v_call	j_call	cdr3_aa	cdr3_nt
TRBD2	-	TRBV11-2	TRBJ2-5	CASSSDSTSGGETQYF	TGTGCCAGCAGCTCGGATTCTACTAGCGGGGGTGAGACCCAGTACTTC
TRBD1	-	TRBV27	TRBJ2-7	CASTARPLGQRSYEQYF	TGTGCCAGCACCGCTCGGCCCTTGGGACAGCGCAGCTACGAGCAGTACTTC
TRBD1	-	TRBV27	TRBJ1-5	CASSKRGQGDQPQHF	TGTGCCAGCAGTAAACGGGGACAGGGGGATCAGCCCCAGCATTTT
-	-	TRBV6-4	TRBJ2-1	CASSDSEGAVYNEQFF	TGTGCCAGCAGTGACTCGGAGGGGGCAGTCTACAATGAGCAGTTCTTC
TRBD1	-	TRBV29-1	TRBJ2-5	CSGVTGDQETQYF	TGCAGCGGCGTGACAGGGGACCAAGAGACCCAGTACTTC
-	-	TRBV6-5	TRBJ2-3	CASRSGHPDTQYF	TGTGCCAGCAGATCGGGACACCCTGATACGCAGTATTTT
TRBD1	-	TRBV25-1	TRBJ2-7	CASSPGQFYEQYF	TGTGCCAGCAGTCCGGGACAGTTCTACGAGCAGTACTTC
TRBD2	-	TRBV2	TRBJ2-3	CASSTSSGGAADTQYF	TGTGCCAGCAGCACATCTAGCGGGGGGGCCGCAGATACGCAGTATTTT
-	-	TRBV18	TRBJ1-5	CASSPRGAMDNQPQHF	TGTGCCAGCTCACCCCGGGGGGCGATGGACAATCAGCCCCAGCATTTT
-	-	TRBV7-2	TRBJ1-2	CATYAISYTF	TGTGCGACATACGCCATTAGCTACACCTTC
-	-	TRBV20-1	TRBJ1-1	CSARSGRSFF	TGCAGTGCTAGATCGGGTAGGTCTTTCTTT
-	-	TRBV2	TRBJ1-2	CASTLWGGTGYTF	TGTGCCAGCACTCTTTGGGGGGGAACCGGCTACACCTTC
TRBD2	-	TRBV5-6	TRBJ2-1	CASSGQREGRGIGEQFF	TGTGCCAGCAGCGGACAGCGGGAGGGCCGGGGGATAGGTGAGCAGTTCTTC
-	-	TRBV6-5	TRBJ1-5	CASSGGVGQPQHF	TGTGCCAGCAGTGGGGGGGTCGGGCAGCCCCAGCATTTT
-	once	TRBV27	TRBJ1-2	CATSGGNYGYTF	TGTGCCACCTCCGGGGGGAACTATGGCTACACCTTC
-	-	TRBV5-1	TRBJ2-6	CASSLDNSGANVLTF	TGCGCCAGCAGCTTGGACAACTCTGGGGCCAACGTCCTGACTTTC
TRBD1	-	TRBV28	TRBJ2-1	CASSLATARGHNEQFF	TGTGCCAGCAGTTTAGCTACTGCCAGGGGGCACAATGAGCAGTTCTTC
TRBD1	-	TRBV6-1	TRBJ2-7	CASFRGGTGVEEQYF	TGTGCCAGCTTCCGAGGCGGGACAGGGGTCGAAGAGCAGTACTTC
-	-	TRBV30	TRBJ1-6	CAWSGGLSYNSPLHF	TGTGCCTGGTCCGGGGGGCTCTCCTATAATTCACCCCTCCACTTT
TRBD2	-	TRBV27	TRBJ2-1	CASSLLMTSKAAEQFF	TGTGCCAGCAGTTTATTGATGACTAGCAAAGCCGCGGAGCAGTTCTTC
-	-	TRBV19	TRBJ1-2	CASSISVYGYTF	TGTGCCAGTAGTATTTCGGTATATGGCTACACCTTC
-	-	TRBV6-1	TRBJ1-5	CASSVSPRVRNQPQHF	TGTGCCAGCAGTGTGTCCCCCAGGGTGCGGAATCAGCCCCAGCATTTT
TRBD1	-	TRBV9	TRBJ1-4	CASSVGTGGNEKLFF	TGTGCCAGCAGCGTAGGGACAGGGGGCAATGAAAAACTGTTTTTT
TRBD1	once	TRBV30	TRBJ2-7	CAWTGGRGDEQYF	TGTGCCTGGACAGGGGGCAGGGGCGACGAGCAGTACTTC
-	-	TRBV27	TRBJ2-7	CASSLSSGFSNEQYF	TGTGCCAGCAGTTTATCCTCAGGGTTTTCCAACGAGCAGTACTTC
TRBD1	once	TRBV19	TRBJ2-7	CASSRRTGYEQYF	TGTGCCAGTAGTAGGAGGACAGGCTACGAGCAGTACTTC
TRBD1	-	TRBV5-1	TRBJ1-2	CASSPGTGSYGYTF	TGCGCCAGCAGCCCAGGGACAGGGAGCTATGGCTACACCTTC
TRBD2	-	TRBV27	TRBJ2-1	CASSTSGRYGEQFF	TGTGCCAGCAGTACTAGCGGGAGATACGGTGAGCAGTTCTTC
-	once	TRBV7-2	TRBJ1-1	CASSSSRGDTEAFF	TGTGCCAGCAGCTCCAGCAGGGGCGACACTGAAGCTTTCTTT
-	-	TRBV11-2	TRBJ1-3	CASSFAGLAGNTIYF	TGTGCCAGCAGCTTTGCGGGCTTAGCTGGAAACACCATATATTTT
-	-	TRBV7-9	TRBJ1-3	CASSSKAMNSGNTIYF	TGTGCCAGCAGCTCGAAAGCAATGAACTCTGGAAACACCATATATTTT
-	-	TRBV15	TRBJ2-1	CATSSRGDNEQFF	TGTGCCACCAGCAGTCGCGGTGACAATGAGCAGTTCTTC
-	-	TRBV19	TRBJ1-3	CASSGRQSGNTIYF	TGTGCCAGTAGTGGAAGACAGTCCGGAAACACCATATATTTT
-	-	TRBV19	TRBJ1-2	CASSLGGGYTF	TGTGCCAGTAGTCTTGGAGGTGGCTACACCTTC
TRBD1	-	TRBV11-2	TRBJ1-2	CASSPGQGAAGGYTF	TGTGCCAGCAGCCCGGGACAGGGGGCTGCGGGTGGCTACACCTTC
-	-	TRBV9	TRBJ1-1	CASSATTGPNGEAFF	TGTGCCAGCAGCGCAACGACAGGACCTAACGGTGAAGCTTTCTTT
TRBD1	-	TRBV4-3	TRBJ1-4	CASSQDQSGRGVEKLFF	TGCGCCAGCAGCCAAGATCAATCCGGCAGGGGGGTTGAAAAACTGTTTTTT
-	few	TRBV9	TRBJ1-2	CASSVGAAPYGYTF	TGTGCCAGCAGCGTAGGAGCGGCTCCCTATGGCTACACCTTC
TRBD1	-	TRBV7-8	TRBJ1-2	CASSGKPGTGGLGYTF	TGTGCCAGCAGCGGTAAACCCGGGACAGGGGGCCTTGGCTACACCTTC
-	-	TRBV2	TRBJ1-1	CARGDLPEPILNTEAFF	TGTGCCAGAGGGGACTTACCAGAGCCCATCTTGAACACTGAAGCTTTCTTT
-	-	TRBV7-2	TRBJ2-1	CASTAWDSPFNEQFF	TGTGCCAGCACCGCCTGGGACTCCCCGTTCAATGAGCAGTTCTTC
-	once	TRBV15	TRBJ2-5	CATSRDQMTQYF	TGTGCCACCAGCAGAGATCAGATGACCCAGTACTTC
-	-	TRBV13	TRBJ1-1	CASSSNSGRNTEAFF	TGTGCCAGCAGCTCAAATAGTGGGAGGAACACTGAAGCTTTCTTT
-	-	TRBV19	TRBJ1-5	CASKAGGYSNQPQHF	TGTGCCAGTAAAGCTGGGGGGTATAGCAATCAGCCCCAGCATTTT
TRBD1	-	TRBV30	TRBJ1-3	CAWSTGASGNTIYF	TGTGCCTGGAGTACAGGGGCGAGTGGAAACACCATATATTTT
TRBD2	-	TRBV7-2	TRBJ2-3	CASSLGGGGSTDTQYF	TGTGCCAGCAGCTTAGGGGGCGGGGGGAGCACAGATACGCAGTATTTT
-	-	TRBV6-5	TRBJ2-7	CASSIYRYEQYF	TGTGCCAGCAGCATATACAGGTACGAGCAGTACTTC
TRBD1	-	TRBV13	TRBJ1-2	CASSSWFDRDYGYTF	TGTGCCAGCAGCTCGTGGTTCGACAGGGACTATGGCTACACCTTC
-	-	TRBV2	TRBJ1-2	CASSETGSYTF	TGTGCCAGCAGTGAAACAGGGAGCTACACCTTC
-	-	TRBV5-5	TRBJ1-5	CASSFRQWGQPQHF	TGTGCCAGCAGCTTCCGACAGTGGGGTCAGCCCCAGCATTTT
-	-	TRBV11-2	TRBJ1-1	CASSPRTALNTEAFF	TGTGCCAGCAGCCCTAGGACAGCCTTGAACACTGAAGCTTTCTTT
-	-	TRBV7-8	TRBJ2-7	CASSLASADEQYF	TGTGCCAGCAGCTTAGCTAGCGCTGACGAGCAGTACTTC
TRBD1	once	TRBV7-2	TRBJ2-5	CASSSTGAQETQYF	TGTGCCAGCAGCTCTACAGGGGCCCAAGAGACCCAGTACTTC
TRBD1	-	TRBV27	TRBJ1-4	CASSGQGATNEKLFF	TGTGCCAGCAGCGGACAGGGGGCAACTAATGAAAAACTGTTTTTT
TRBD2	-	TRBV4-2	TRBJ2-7	CASSQDLRTSEYEQYF	TGTGCCAGCAGCCAAGATTTGAGGACTAGCGAATACGAGCAGTACTTC
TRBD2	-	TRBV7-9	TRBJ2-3	CASSSEGLAGGYTQYF	TGTGCCAGCAGCTCGGAGGGACTAGCGGGAGGGTATACGCAGTATTTT
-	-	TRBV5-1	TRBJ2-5	CASSLGRGWGETQYF	TGCGCCAGCAGCTTGGGTAGGGGCTGGGGAGAGACCCAGTACTTC
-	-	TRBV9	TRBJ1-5	CASSVAERQPQHF	TGTGCCAGCAGCGTCGCCGAACGGCAGCCCCAGCATTTT